The following is a T cell receptor (beta chain) sequence with its context. The target of this receptor is not known. The sample holds no much larger clone one base away, and base qualities are not on file. The sample originates from a study of blood T cell repertoires in COVID-19 (dated by TCRdb to between 2020 and 2021). About the study as a whole: The collaborator samples originated in the United States, Italy and Spain and spanned the acute and convalescent phases of COVID-19. The repertoires were released in a freely available public database intended as a resource for research on the immune response to SARS-CoV-2. Where available, HLA class I and class II types were taken from metadata supplied by the sample provider and were not determined by assay-based typing. The sample metadata nearly always contained a de-identified subject ID, COVID-19 status, age in years and sex. The material from the prospective study consisted of cDNA or gDNA derived from T cells, B-cell-depleted T cells, or PBMCs. The samples were drawn from two sources: the first 160 participants of the ongoing ImmuneRACE study, and 1,200 or so subjects contributed by 6 global collaborators. The dataset comprised deeply sampled blood TCRbeta repertoires from subjects exposed to, actively infected with, or recovered from COVID-19. Study-level results and caveats: Clinical and demographic metadata were provided uncurated, with the amount varying by source and participant.

From its cysteine to its phenylalanine, the CDR3 spans 13 amino acids. The sequence is cut down to CDR3 DNA, 39 bases in frame from base 1. Via the germline V gene (reference sequence), CDR1 is PRHDT and CDR2 FYEKMQ. V is pruned by 3 bases and J by 6 bases, leaving 5 bases of the junction without a gene match. Collaborating institutions collected whole blood in K2EDTA tubes following their own protocols. For TCRbeta analysis, collaborators shipped samples as frozen whole blood, isolated PBMCs, or DNA extracted from either of those sample types. TCRbeta CDR3 regions were amplified from genomic DNA using the immunoSEQ Assay, a bias-controlled multiplex PCR. As for the original processing: The number of nucleated cells in each sample was estimated from the amplification of reference gene primers within the assay. To quantify the absolute abundance of each unique TCRbeta CDR3 rearrangement, sequence reads were collapsed and filtered. For each sample, productive Simpson clonality was calculated as the square root of Simpson's diversity index over productive rearrangements. What TCRdb holds here is the immuneACCESS table cut down to in-frame rearrangements. Part of the clones is not present; checked against another copy, under half of the missing clones reflect an unresolved V gene, and the others are unexplained. D and trimming come from the DNA, and the V and J calls and clone size come from that table. For this sample there are 65,000 to 95,000 clones; about 88% appear just once. The ten biggest clones cover about 2.9% of the sample.

The receptor chain draws on TRBV13 and TRBJ2-7; 7 nucleotides in the junction match TRBD2. The sequenced material came from peripheral blood. This TCR was sampled from a man between 65 and 79 years old with active or convalescent COVID-19. The CDR3 region: CASSLGRVGEQYF. The nucleotide sequence is TGTGCCAGCAGCTTGGGGAGGGTTGGCGAGCAGTACTTC. The reference TRBV13 and TRBJ2-7 proteins fill in what lies around the CDR3, so the full variable domain reads AAGVIQSPRHLIKEKRETATLKCYPIPRHDTVYWYQQGPGQDPQFLISFYEKMQSDKGSIPDRFSAQQFSDYHSELNMSSLELGDSALYFCASSLGRVGEQYFGPGTRLTVT.